Shown below are 31 T cell receptor beta chains from a single sample sequenced in a study of T cells in Graves' hyperthyroidism and ophthalmopathy. RNA transcripts were the template for amplifying TCR beta CDR3 regions. First-round RT-PCR of the TCR CDR3 relied on the HTBI primer set. TCRdb redid the calling of the multiplex PCR reads with MiXCR, one entry per CDR3 protein. The sample shows roughly 630,000 distinct CDR3 sequences, about a sixth of them seen only once. The sequencing sample was made of blood. The receptors shown here come from a woman in her twenties or thirties with Graves' hyperthyroidism.

The V and J genes are TRBV7-3 and TRBJ1-1; no clear D. From germline, CDR1 is SGHTA and CDR2 FQGTGA. The CDR3 has 15 amino acids. V was pared by 2 bases and J by 7 bases, with 17 bases between. As DNA, the CDR3 is TGTGCCAGCAGCTTAGTTATGGGTTTTGGGGATGAAGCTTTCTTT. As protein: CASSLVMGFGDEAFF.

The CDR3 protein is CASSRAGGDDTQYF. The CDR3 DNA reads TGTGCCAGCAGCCGAGCGGGAGGTGACGATACGCAGTATTTT. This rearrangement joins TRBV7-9 to TRBJ2-3; 9 nucleotides agree with TRBD2. The CDR3 contains 14 residues. J was trimmed by 6 bases and V by 5 bases; bases with no gene match: 6. Germline V CDR1 and CDR2: SEHNR, FQNEAQ (reference sequence).

The J gene is TRBJ2-3, the V gene TRBV30; a possible D gene is TRBD2 (5 bases). CDR1 is GTSNPN, CDR2 SVGIG, per germline (reference sequence). V was cut by 4 bases and J by 2 bases, with 19 bases left in between. CDR3 length: 16 amino acids. For the CDR3, the DNA is TGTGCCTGGAATCGTGGGGAGTCGGTGGTCACAGATACGCAGTATTTT. As protein: CAWNRGESVVTDTQYF.

This clonotype was observed a few times. The chain combines TRBV15 with TRBJ2-7, with TRBD2 identical over 7 bases. This CDR3 is 15 amino acids long. The V gene's germline CDR1 is LNHNV and CDR2 YYDKDF (reference sequence). Trimming removed 3 bases from V and 4 bases from J; junction bases left unmatched: 9. The CDR3 coding sequence is TGTGCCACCAGCAGGGGAGGACTAGGCCAGTACGAGCAGTACTTC. Encoded protein: CATSRGGLGQYEQYF.

In this sample, this clonotype turned up many times. The chain is built from TRBV6-2 or TRBV6-3 and TRBJ1-2; D is ambiguous. Germline loops: CDR1 MNHEY, CDR2 SVGEGT. This CDR3 spans 13 amino acids. V lost 6 bases and J 6 bases, leaving 14 bases between the germline ends. The chain's CDR3 is CASSSGLLHGYTF. The CDR3 coding sequence is TGTGCCAGCAGCTCCGGACTGCTGCATGGCTACACCTTC.

The gene calls are TRBV5-6 and TRBJ2-1; 14 nucleotides agree with TRBD2. After removal of 7 bases from V and 9 bases from J, the junction contained 3 bases not matched to a gene. The CDR3 length is 13 residues. Germline V gene sequence: CDR1 SGHDT, CDR2 YYEEEE. The CDR3 nucleotides read TGTGCCAGCCGGGGACTAGCGGGAGTTGAGCAGTTCTTC. Its protein is CASRGLAGVEQFF.

Regarding this clonotype: A much larger clone lies one base from this, so it may be a read error. The rearrangement joins TRBV6-5 to TRBJ2-3, with unresolved D. Trimming took 3 bases from V and 0 from J, leaving 10 bases between them. The CDR3 loop spans 15 amino acids. Germline assignment: CDR1 MNHEY and CDR2 SVGAGI. The CDR3 DNA reads as TGTGCCAGCAGTTATTTAGTGGCCAGCACAGATACGCAGTATTTT. Translated: CASSYLVASTDTQYF.

This clonotype has a count of ten or more. The V and J genes are TRBV13 and TRBJ2-3; 7 bases agree with TRBD2. This CDR3 comprises 16 residues. Per germline, CDR1 PRHDT and CDR2 FYEKMQ (reference sequence). Trimming removed 1 base from V and 2 bases from J; junction bases left unmatched: 6. The CDR3 sequence: CASSLVAGAHTDTQYF. CDR3 in DNA: TGTGCCAGCAGCTTAGTCGCGGGAGCCCACACAGATACGCAGTATTTT.

This clonotype was detected ten times or more. This chain joins TRBV5-1 and TRBJ1-5, with D hard to call. Per the germline V gene, CDR1 is SGHRS and CDR2 is YFSETQ. The CDR3 has 13 amino acids. Trimming removed 0 bases at V and 5 bases at J, with 6 bases between. The DNA of the CDR3 is TGCGCCAGCAGCTTGGATGGCGATCAGCCCCAGCATTTT. Amino acid sequence: CASSLDGDQPQHF.

The chain recombines TRBV6-1 with TRBJ1-2; D is unclear. Germline V gene lookup returns CDR1 MNHNS and CDR2 SASEGT. Trimming stripped 6 bases from V and 2 bases from J, with 10 bases between. The CDR3 runs to 13 residues. This chain's CDR3 is CASRPGMNYGYTF. CDR3 DNA: TGTGCCAGCAGACCAGGAATGAACTATGGCTACACCTTC.

A few counts support this clonotype. The gene calls are TRBV20-1 and TRBJ2-1, with TRBD2 identical over 8 bases. Per the germline V gene, CDR1 is DFQATT and CDR2 is SNEGSKA (reference sequence). The V segment lost 4 bases and the J segment 7 bases; nucleotides outside the gene matches: 6. The length of the CDR3 is 13 residues. This chain's CDR3 is CSATREAGNEQFF. The CDR3 DNA is TGCAGTGCTACGCGGGAGGCTGGGAATGAGCAGTTCTTC.

This clonotype was observed at least ten times. This chain joins TRBV7-9 and TRBJ2-1, with no clear D. There are 11 residues in the CDR3. V lost 7 bases and J lost 5, with 6 bases in between. The germline V gene has CDR1 SEHNR and CDR2 FQNEAQ (reference sequence). The CDR3: CASTGHNEQFF. In nucleotides, the CDR3 is TGTGCCAGCACCGGGCACAATGAGCAGTTCTTC.

The sample holds many counts of this clonotype. The gene calls are TRBV5-1 and TRBJ2-1, with 11 bases that match TRBD2. V lost 0 bases, J lost 5 bases, and 7 bases stayed unmatched. CDR3 length: 17 residues. Per germline, CDR1 SGHRS and CDR2 YFSETQ. The CDR3 coding sequence is TGCGCCAGCAGCTTGGCCGGTAGCGGGAGGGCCAACAATGAGCAGTTCTTC. Encoded protein: CASSLAGSGRANNEQFF. Full variable domain (outside the CDR3, taken from reference TRBV5-1 and TRBJ2-1): KAGVTQTPRYLIKTRGQQVTLSCSPISGHRSVSWYQQTPGQGLQFLFEYFSETQRNKGNFPGRFSGRQFSNSRSEMNVSTLELGDSALYLCASSLAGSGRANNEQFFGPGTRLTVL.

Note on this clonotype: This sequence may be a read error, since a much larger clone differs from it by one base. Because it lacks the conserved phenylalanine or tryptophan at the end, this CDR3 is likely a read error. The V call is TRBV2, the J call TRBJ2-3, with D unresolved. The germline CDR1 and CDR2 sequences are SNHLY and FYNNEI. This CDR3 has 12 amino acids. V lost 6 bases and J 0 bases, leaving 4 bases between the germline ends. The CDR3 nucleotides are TGTGCCAGCAGCGTTAGCACAGATACGCAGTATTCT. The encoded protein is CASSVSTDTQYS.

In its sample, this clonotype was seen many times. The V and J genes are TRBV20-1 and TRBJ2-5; D unclear. V was cut by 7 bases and J by 0 bases, with 6 bases left in between. Germline values: CDR1 DFQATT, CDR2 SNEGSKA (reference sequence). There are 11 residues in the CDR3. CDR3: CSGQDQETQYF. In nucleotides, the CDR3 is TGCAGTGGGCAGGACCAAGAGACCCAGTACTTC.

This clonotype has at least ten counts. The chain employs TRBV2 and TRBJ1-2, with D perhaps matching TRBD1 (6 bases). This CDR3 comprises 13 residues. Trimming took off 2 bases at V and 6 bases at J, with 10 bases between the two ends. The germline CDR1 and CDR2 sequences are SNHLY and FYNNEI. CDR3 region: CASSETGKDGYTF. CDR3 nucleotides: TGTGCCAGCAGTGAAACAGGGAAAGATGGCTACACCTTC.

The genes are TRBV19 and TRBJ2-7; D is unclear. This CDR3 contains 14 residues. The V end lost 6 bases, the J end lost 2 bases, and 14 bases lay between the germline ends. Germline V gives CDR1 LNHDA, CDR2 SQIVND (reference sequence). CDR3 in amino acids: CASSLGNPTYEQYF. CDR3 in DNA: TGTGCCAGTAGCCTAGGCAACCCAACCTACGAGCAGTACTTC.

This clonotype was seen at least ten times. V and J are TRBV7-9 and TRBJ2-2; a weak D match, TRBD2 (6 bases). The CDR3 is 17 residues long. The ends were cut back, 7 bases at V and 2 bases at J, with 20 bases in the middle. Germline V gene lookup returns CDR1 SEHNR and CDR2 FQNEAQ (reference sequence). The CDR3 DNA sequence: TGTGCCAGCACCGAACCGGGTCTAGCGAGTAACACCGGGGAGCTGTTTTTT. Its translation is CASTEPGLASNTGELFF.

The V call is TRBV4-1, the J call TRBJ2-2; D gene unclear. This CDR3 has 17 amino acids. Germline V CDR1 and CDR2: MGHRA, YSYEKL. V was trimmed by 0 bases and J by 1 base, leaving 12 bases between them. CDR3 sequence: CASSQEGLAVNTGELFF. CDR3 nucleotide sequence: TGCGCCAGCAGCCAAGAGGGTCTGGCTGTGAACACCGGGGAGCTGTTTTTT.

This clonotype was observed many times. This rearrangement joins TRBV27 to TRBJ1-2, with D unresolved. The CDR3 runs to 15 residues. Trimming removed 4 bases at V and 3 bases at J, with 15 bases between. Germline V gives CDR1 MNHEY, CDR2 SMNVEV (reference sequence). The chain's CDR3 is CASSSFSAGDYGYTF. CDR3 bases: TGTGCCAGCAGTTCCTTTTCGGCGGGTGACTATGGCTACACCTTC.

This clonotype came up many times. A read error may produce the germline difference seen at one junction end. The genes are TRBV5-1 and TRBJ2-2; D unresolved. The CDR3 has 14 amino acids. Germline V lookup: CDR1 SGHRS, CDR2 YFSETQ. The CDR3: CASSSGPNTGELFF. In DNA form, the CDR3 reads TGTGCCAGCAGTTCAGGACCTAACACCGGGGAGCTGTTTTTT.

This clonotype was detected only a few times. Relative to the germline gene, one junction end is altered; a read error may explain this. The V gene is TRBV14, the J gene TRBJ2-7, with 10 bases identical to TRBD1. Germline CDR1 and CDR2: SGHDN and FVKESK. This CDR3 has 17 amino acids. The CDR3 DNA sequence: TGTGCCGGCAGCCAACGGACCTTCGGGACAGGGGTTCCTGAGCAGTACTTC. This translates into CAGSQRTFGTGVPEQYF.

This clonotype has ten or more counts. The chain carries TRBV3-1 and TRBJ1-2, with D possibly being TRBD1 (5 bases). Germline V gives CDR1 LGHDT, CDR2 YNNKEL (reference sequence). The CDR3 extends over 16 amino acids. Trimming cost V 0 bases and J 2 bases, with 13 bases left between them. The CDR3 here is CASSQDRGIRNYGYTF. CDR3 DNA: TGTGCCAGCAGCCAAGATCGGGGGATTAGAAACTATGGCTACACCTTC. The full variable domain, with the rest looked up from reference TRBV3-1 and TRBJ1-2, is DTAVSQTPKYLVTQMGNDKSIKCEQNLGHDTMYWYKQDSKKFLKIMFSYNNKELIINETVPNRFSPKSPDKAHLNLHINSLELGDSAVYFCASSQDRGIRNYGYTFGSGTRLTVV.

This chain uses TRBV20-1 with TRBJ2-3; TRBD2 matches 8 bases. The CDR3 runs to 14 residues. Germline V gene sequence: CDR1 DFQATT, CDR2 SNEGSKA (reference sequence). V lost 6 bases and J lost 5; bases outside the gene matches: 10. As DNA, the CDR3 is TGCAGTGCCTATAAGCGGGAGAGTATAGATACGCAGTATTTT. Translated, it gives CSAYKRESIDTQYF.

This clonotype was detected only a few times. The chain links TRBV6-1 to TRBJ2-5; D tentatively reads TRBD1 or TRBD2 (6 bases each). V lost 5 bases and J lost 5, with 15 bases in between. The CDR3 loop spans 14 amino acids. Germline-derived CDR1 and CDR2 are MNHNS and SASEGT. CDR3 residues: CASSSFGGGETQYF. CDR3 nucleotides: TGTGCCAGCAGTTCTTTCGGGGGCGGGGAGACCCAGTACTTC.

This clonotype was detected ten times or more. The chain links TRBV12-3 or TRBV12-4 to TRBJ2-5, with TRBD2 identical over 9 bases. The junction had 14 bases not matched to a gene; V was cut back by 7 bases and J by 5 bases. The length of the CDR3 is 16 residues. CDR3 amino acids: CASISDWGGRDETQYF. In DNA, the CDR3 is TGTGCCAGCATCTCTGACTGGGGCGGGAGGGATGAGACCCAGTACTTC.

In this sample, this clonotype turned up many times. V gene TRBV7-8 combines with J gene TRBJ2-1, with 12 bases matching TRBD2. V lost 7 bases to trimming and J lost 9 bases; unmatched junction nucleotides: 10. Germline V CDR1 and CDR2: SGHVS, FQNEAQ. CDR3 length: 15 residues. The CDR3 DNA reads TGTGCCAGCAACAAACGACTAGCGGGAGTTAGTGAGCAGTTCTTC. It translates to CASNKRLAGVSEQFF.

The CDR3 sequence is CASSSPRAIYF. The CDR3 DNA reads TGTGCCAGCAGTTCCCCCCGGGCCATATATTTT. The gene calls are TRBV27 and TRBJ1-3; D unresolved. The CDR3 length is 11 residues. CDR1 is MNHEY, CDR2 SMNVEV, per germline (reference sequence). V shed 4 bases and J shed 11 bases, with 9 bases lying between them.

The rearrangement joins TRBV10-1 to TRBJ2-7; D is tentatively TRBD1 or TRBD2 (6 bases each). Looked up from germline, CDR1 is WNHNN and CDR2 is SYGVQD (reference sequence). V lost 6 bases and J 2 bases, leaving 14 bases between the germline ends. The CDR3 has 14 amino acids. CDR3 sequence: CASRGRGAPYEQYF. As DNA, the CDR3 is TGCGCCAGCAGGGGTAGGGGGGCGCCCTACGAGCAGTACTTC.

This clonotype was detected ten times or more. The chain couples TRBV12-3 or TRBV12-4 to TRBJ1-2; the D is unclear. The CDR3 is 13 amino acids. The V end was cut by 0 bases, the J end by 7 bases, with 9 bases between. The CDR3 here is CASSLAVVVGYTF. Here the CDR3 DNA reads TGTGCCAGCAGTTTAGCGGTTGTGGTTGGCTACACCTTC.

This clonotype was detected a few times. This chain joins TRBV19 and TRBJ1-5; D possibly corresponds to TRBD1 (5 bases). This CDR3 spans 14 amino acids. Germline V gives CDR1 LNHDA, CDR2 SQIVND (reference sequence). V lost 6 bases and J lost 2, with 11 bases in between. For the CDR3, the DNA is TGTGCCAGTAGAACACAGGCCGGCAATCAGCCCCAGCATTTT. Translation gives CASRTQAGNQPQHF.